The entry below gives a single T cell receptor beta chain sequence along with its context. Its antigen is not known. This specimen includes other DNA sequences encoding the same CDR3. Extraction and reverse transcription of RNA yielded cDNA as the sequencing template. Measured with immunoSEQ multiplex PCR; TCRdb has only the in-frame clones, and not every one. This sample carries 200,000 or so clones, about three fifths of them seen once, and the ten largest clones take 5.5%. The sample is drawn from a study of CD8+ T cells in alopecia areata. General study points: Relative to mice, TCR sharing across patients was less clear, a difference possibly HLA-related.

This CDR3 region has 11 residues. The germline V gene encodes CDR1 DFQATT and CDR2 SNEGSKA (reference sequence). V gave up 1 base and J gave up 4 bases, with 3 bases separating them. Indicated treatment: oral pan-JAK inhibitor, 5-10 mg twice daily. The specimen comprised CD4+ T cells sorted from blood, sampled at week 24, from a patient treated with tofacitinib. This TCR derives from a human donor with alopecia areata. This chain joins TRBV20-1 and TRBJ2-3; D gene ambiguous. The CDR3 sequence is CSARVSDTQYF. The CDR3 bases are TGCAGTGCTAGAGTTTCAGATACGCAGTATTTT.